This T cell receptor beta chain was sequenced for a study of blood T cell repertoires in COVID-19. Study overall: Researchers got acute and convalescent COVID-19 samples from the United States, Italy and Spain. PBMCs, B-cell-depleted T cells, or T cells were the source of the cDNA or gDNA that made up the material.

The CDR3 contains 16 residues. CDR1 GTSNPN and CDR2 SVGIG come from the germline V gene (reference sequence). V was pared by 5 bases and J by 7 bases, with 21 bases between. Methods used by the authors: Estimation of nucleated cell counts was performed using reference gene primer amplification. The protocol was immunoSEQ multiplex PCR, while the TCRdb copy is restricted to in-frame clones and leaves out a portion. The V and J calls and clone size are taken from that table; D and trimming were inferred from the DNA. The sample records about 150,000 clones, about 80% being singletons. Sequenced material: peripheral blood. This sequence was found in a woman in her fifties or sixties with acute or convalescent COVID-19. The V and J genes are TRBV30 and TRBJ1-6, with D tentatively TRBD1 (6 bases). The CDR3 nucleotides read TGTGCCTGGGCTCCGTGGGGGCCCAAAGCCAATTCACCCCTCCACTTT. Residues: CAWAPWGPKANSPLHF.